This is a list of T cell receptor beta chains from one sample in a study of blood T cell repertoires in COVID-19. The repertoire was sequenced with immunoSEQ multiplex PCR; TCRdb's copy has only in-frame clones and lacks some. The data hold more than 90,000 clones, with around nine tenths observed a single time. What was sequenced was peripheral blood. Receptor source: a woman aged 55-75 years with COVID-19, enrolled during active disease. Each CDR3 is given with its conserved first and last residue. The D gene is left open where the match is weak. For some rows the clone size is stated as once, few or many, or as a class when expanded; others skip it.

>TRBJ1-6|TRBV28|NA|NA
TGTGCCAGCAGTCTCCGGGGGGGTTCACCCCTCCACTTT
CASSLRGGSPLHF
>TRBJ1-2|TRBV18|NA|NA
TGTGCCAGCTCTTTAATGGGGGGGCTGAATGGCTATGGCTACACCTTC
CASSLMGGLNGYGYTF
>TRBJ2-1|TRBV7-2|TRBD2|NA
TGTGCCAGCAGCCCATGGGCAGCACCGGGGGGGGCAAATGAGCAGTTCTTC
CASSPWAAPGGANEQFF
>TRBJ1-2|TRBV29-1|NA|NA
TGCAGCGCCGCCACAGGGACGGCTAACTATGGCTACACCTTC
CSAATGTANYGYTF
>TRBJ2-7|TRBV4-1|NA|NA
TGCGCCAGCAGCCAATCTATGACAGTCTACGAGCAGTACTTC
CASSQSMTVYEQYF
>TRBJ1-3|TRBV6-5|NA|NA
TGTGCCAGCAGCCCCGCAGGGGTATCTGGAAACACCATATATTTT
CASSPAGVSGNTIYF
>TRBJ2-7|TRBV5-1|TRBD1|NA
TGCGCCAGCAGCTCCGGGACAGGGTTCTACGAGCAGTACTTC
CASSSGTGFYEQYF
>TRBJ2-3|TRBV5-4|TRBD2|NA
TGTGCCAGCAGCTTAAGGTTAGCGGGGAGCACAGATACGCAGTATTTT
CASSLRLAGSTDTQYF
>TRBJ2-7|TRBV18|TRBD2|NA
TGTGCCAGCTCACCACGGACTAGTCGTCTAGGCGAGCAGTACTTC
CASSPRTSRLGEQYF
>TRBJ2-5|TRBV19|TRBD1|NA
TGTGCCAGTACCCTGACAGGGAGAGAGACCCAGTACTTC
CASTLTGRETQYF
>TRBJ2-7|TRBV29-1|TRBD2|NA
TGCAGCGCAGGGACTAGCGGATCCTACGAGCAGTACTTC
CSAGTSGSYEQYF
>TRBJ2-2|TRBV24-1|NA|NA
TGTGCCACCAGTGCGTTCGTGTGGGGCACGAACACCGGGGAGCTGTTTTTT
CATSAFVWGTNTGELFF
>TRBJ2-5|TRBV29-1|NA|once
TGCAGTGGAAACAGAGGGTTCCAAGAGACCCAGTACTTC
CSGNRGFQETQYF
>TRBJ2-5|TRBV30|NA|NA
TGTGCCTGGAGTGGTGGGGGGGGCGCAGAGACCCAGTACTTC
CAWSGGGGAETQYF
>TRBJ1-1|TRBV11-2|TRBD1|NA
TGTGCCAGCAGCTTAGAAACAGGGGGCACTGAAGCTTTCTTT
CASSLETGGTEAFF
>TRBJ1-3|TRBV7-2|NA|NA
TGTGCCAGCAGCTTAGGGAGCTCTGGAAACACCATATATTTT
CASSLGSSGNTIYF
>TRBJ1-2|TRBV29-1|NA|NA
TGCAGCACCCGTCAGAATAACTATGGCTACACCTTC
CSTRQNNYGYTF
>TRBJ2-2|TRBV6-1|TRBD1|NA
TGTGCCAGCAGTGAGGACAGGCTAGAGGACACCGGGGAGCTGTTTTTT
CASSEDRLEDTGELFF
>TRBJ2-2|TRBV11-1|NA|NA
TGTGCCAGCAGCCGGGGAAGCAGCACCGGGGAGCTGTTTTTT
CASSRGSSTGELFF
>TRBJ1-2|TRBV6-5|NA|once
TGTGCCAGCAGTTACTCGTTAACTGGAGCTAACTATGGCTACACCTTC
CASSYSLTGANYGYTF
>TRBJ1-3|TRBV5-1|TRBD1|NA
TGCGCCAGCAGCTTGGGGGACAGCCTCTCTGGAAACACCATATATTTT
CASSLGDSLSGNTIYF
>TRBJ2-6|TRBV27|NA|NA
TGTGCCAGCAGTTCACAGGGCTCTGGGGCCAACGTCCTGACTTTC
CASSSQGSGANVLTF
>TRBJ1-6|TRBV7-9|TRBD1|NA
TGTGCCAGCAGCCGACAGGGGCTCGGTTCACCCCTCCACTTT
CASSRQGLGSPLHF
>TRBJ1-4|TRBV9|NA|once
TGTGCCAGCAGCCCAACAGGGAATGAAAAACTGTTTTTT
CASSPTGNEKLFF
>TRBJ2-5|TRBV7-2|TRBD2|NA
TGTGCCAGCAGCGGTAGCGGGGGCCAAGAGACCCAGTACTTC
CASSGSGGQETQYF
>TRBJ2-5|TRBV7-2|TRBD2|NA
TGTGCCAGCAGCTTACTAGCGGGGAGCCTTCAAGAGACCCAGTACTTC
CASSLLAGSLQETQYF
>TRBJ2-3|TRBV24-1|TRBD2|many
TGTGCCACCAGTGATTTTGTTGGGAGCGGGGGGGCAGGAGATACGCAGTATTTT
CATSDFVGSGGAGDTQYF
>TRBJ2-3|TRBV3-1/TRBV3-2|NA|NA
TGTGCCAGCAGTCTTGGACAGTCTGCAGATACGCAGTATTTT
CASSLGQSADTQYF
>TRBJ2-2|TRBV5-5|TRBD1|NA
TGTGCCAGCAGCTTGGACAGGGGGCGAACCGGGGAGCTGTTTTTT
CASSLDRGRTGELFF
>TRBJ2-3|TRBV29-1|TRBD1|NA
TGCAGCGTCGCTCCGGGACAGAACACAGATACGCAGTATTTT
CSVAPGQNTDTQYF
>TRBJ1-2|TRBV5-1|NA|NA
TGCGCCAGCAGCTTCGACAGCGACTATGGCTACACCTTC
CASSFDSDYGYTF
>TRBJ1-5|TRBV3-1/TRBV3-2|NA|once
TGTGCCAGCAGCCCACAGGTGGCAGGGCCCCAGCATTTT
CASSPQVAGPQHF
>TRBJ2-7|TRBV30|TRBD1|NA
TGTGCCTGGACCCGGGACAGGACCTACGAGCAGTACTTC
CAWTRDRTYEQYF
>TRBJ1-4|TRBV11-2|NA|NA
TGTGCCAGCAGCAACCACAGGGACAATGAAAAACTGTTTTTT
CASSNHRDNEKLFF
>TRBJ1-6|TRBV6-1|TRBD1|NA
TGTGCCAGCAGTGAACAGGACAGGGGGAGGGCACCCCTCCACTTT
CASSEQDRGRAPLHF
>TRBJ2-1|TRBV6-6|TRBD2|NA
TGTGCCAGCAGTTACTCGTGGGCGGGGGGTTACAATGAGCAGTTCTTC
CASSYSWAGGYNEQFF
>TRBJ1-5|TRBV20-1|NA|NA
TGCAGTGCTAGTGACCTCTACACAGGGTTGAGCAATCAGCCCCAGCATTTT
CSASDLYTGLSNQPQHF
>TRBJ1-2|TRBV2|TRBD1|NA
TGTGCCAGCAGGGGGACAGGGGGAGCTACTGGCTACACCTTC
CASRGTGGATGYTF
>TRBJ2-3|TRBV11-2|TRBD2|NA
TGTGCCAGCAGCCCGCTAGCGGGGGCGGAAGATACGCAGTATTTT
CASSPLAGAEDTQYF
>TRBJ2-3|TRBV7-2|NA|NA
TGTGCCAGCTCCAACCCGGGGAGCACAGATACGCAGTATTTT
CASSNPGSTDTQYF
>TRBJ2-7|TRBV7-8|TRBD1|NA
TGTGCCAGCAGCTACCGGGACAGGGGGGGTTACGAGCAGTACTTC
CASSYRDRGGYEQYF
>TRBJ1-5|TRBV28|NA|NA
TGTGCCAGCAGGGGGCTGGGGTCGGTTGTCCTGCAGCCCCAGCATTTT
CASRGLGSVVLQPQHF
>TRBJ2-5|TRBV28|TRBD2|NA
TGTGCCAGCAGTTTCTCTACCGGGGGGAGAGAGACCCAGTACTTC
CASSFSTGGRETQYF
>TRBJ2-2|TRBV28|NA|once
TGTGCCAGCAGCCGCGGGGGCACCACCGGGGAGCTGTTTTTT
CASSRGGTTGELFF
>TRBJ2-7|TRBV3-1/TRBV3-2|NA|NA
TGTGCCAGCAGCCTGCAGGGCCACGAGCAGTACTTC
CASSLQGHEQYF
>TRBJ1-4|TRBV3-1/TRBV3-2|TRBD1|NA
TGTGCCAGCAGCCAAGAAGGGCAGGGGGTAGACGAAAAACTGTTTTTT
CASSQEGQGVDEKLFF